The rows below give T cell receptor beta chains drawn from one sample of a study of memory B cells and T cells in multiple sclerosis. No antigen has been identified for these receptors. Generated by immunoSEQ multiplex PCR, the TCRdb table keeps only in-frame clones and is missing some. Among over 35,000 clones listed, over 75% were seen once. The sequencing sample was made of PBMCs from blood kept in culture. These receptors all stem from a human donor with multiple sclerosis. Both conserved end residues are part of each CDR3. Fields, in order: D gene, J gene, V gene, clone size, CDR3 DNA, CDR3 protein. The D gene is left open where the match is weak. Expanded clones are given a class, and other clones once, few, many or no size at all.

TRBD1 | TRBJ2-7 | TRBV4-1 | once | TGCGCCAGCAGCCTGGACAGGTACGAGCAGTACTTC | CASSLDRYEQYF
NA | TRBJ2-3 | TRBV7-2 | NA | TGTGCCAGCAGCTTCTGGATGGAGGGGACAGATACGCAGTATTTT | CASSFWMEGTDTQYF
TRBD1 | TRBJ1-5 | TRBV25-1 | NA | TGTGCCAGCAGTGGGACAGGGGGCTATCAGCCCCAGCATTTT | CASSGTGGYQPQHF
NA | TRBJ2-3 | TRBV15 | NA | TGTGCCACCAGCAGAGATTTGAGCACAGATACGCAGTATTTT | CATSRDLSTDTQYF
NA | TRBJ1-1 | TRBV5-1 | NA | TGCGCCAGCAGCTTGGCCGGAGGGGCCGAAGCTTTCTTT | CASSLAGGAEAFF
NA | TRBJ1-5 | TRBV21-1 | few | TGTGCCAGCAGCAAAGCGGGGCTTAGCAATCAGCCCCAGCATTTT | CASSKAGLSNQPQHF
NA | TRBJ1-5 | TRBV7-9 | NA | TGTGCCAGCAGCTTCCCAAATCAGCCCCAGCATTTT | CASSFPNQPQHF
NA | TRBJ2-2 | TRBV2 | NA | TGTGCCAGCAGCCGGGACATGAACACCGGGGAGCTGTTTTTT | CASSRDMNTGELFF
NA | TRBJ1-2 | TRBV6-1 | once | TGTGCCAGCAGTGTGATGGGTATGGACTATGGCTACACCTTC | CASSVMGMDYGYTF
NA | TRBJ1-1 | TRBV15 | NA | TGTGCCACCAGCAACGTGGGGAACACTGAAGCTTTCTTT | CATSNVGNTEAFF
TRBD2 | TRBJ2-5 | TRBV23-1 | NA | TGCGCCAGCAGTCAATCGAAGCGGGGGGGGGAAGAGACCCAGTACTTC | CASSQSKRGGEETQYF
NA | TRBJ1-3 | TRBV4-2 | NA | TGTGCCAGCAGCCAAACTGAGGGCTCTGGAAACACCATATATTTT | CASSQTEGSGNTIYF
NA | TRBJ1-1 | TRBV18 | NA | TGTGCCAGCTTACCAGCCGGCACTGAAGCTTTCTTT | CASLPAGTEAFF
NA | TRBJ1-1 | TRBV6-5 | NA | TGTGCCAGCAGCTGGGGGTCGGGGGCGGACACTGAAGCTTTCTTT | CASSWGSGADTEAFF
TRBD1 | TRBJ2-6 | TRBV19 | once | TGTGCCACCGGGGGTGTCCGGGCACAGGGGGCTTTCTCTGGGGCCAACGTCCTGACTTTC | CATGGVRAQGAFSGANVLTF
TRBD1 | TRBJ1-2 | TRBV14 | NA | TGTGCCAGCAGCCAAGTGACAGGGGGAGGCGGCTACACCTTC | CASSQVTGGGGYTF
NA | TRBJ1-1 | TRBV5-1 | NA | TGCGCCAGCAGCTTGGGGGCCCATAACACTGAAGCTTTCTTT | CASSLGAHNTEAFF
NA | TRBJ1-2 | TRBV27 | few | TGTGCCAGCAGGTATACAGAAAACTATGGCTACACCTTC | CASRYTENYGYTF
TRBD1 | TRBJ1-1 | TRBV5-8 | NA | TGTGCCAGCAGTTCCGACAGGGGGCTTGGGTTCGCTGAAGCTTTCTTT | CASSSDRGLGFAEAFF
TRBD1 | TRBJ1-5 | TRBV2 | NA | TGTGCCAGCAGTACCCTAGGGCAGGGGGCCAATCAGCCCCAGCATTTT | CASSTLGQGANQPQHF
NA | TRBJ2-5 | TRBV10-2 | NA | TGCGCCAGCAGGGACAGTGGAGGTGAGACCCAGTACTTC | CASRDSGGETQYF
NA | TRBJ1-3 | TRBV10-3 | NA | TGTGCCATCAGTGAAACACAGGGTCTGGCTGGAAACACCATATATTTT | CAISETQGLAGNTIYF
NA | TRBJ1-1 | TRBV15 | NA | TGTGCCACCAGCAGAGATCAGGGCACTGAAGCTTTCTTT | CATSRDQGTEAFF
TRBD2 | TRBJ2-4 | TRBV9 | NA | TGTGCCAGCAGCGTAGGGCGCGGGGGGGGCGACATTCAGTACTTC | CASSVGRGGGDIQYF
NA | TRBJ1-2 | TRBV30 | NA | TGTGCCTGGAGTGGAACAGCTAACTATGGCTACACCTTC | CAWSGTANYGYTF
TRBD2 | TRBJ2-1 | TRBV30 | few | TGTGCCTGGAGTGGACTAGCGGTTAGGAATGAGCAGTTCTTC | CAWSGLAVRNEQFF
TRBD2 | TRBJ2-1 | TRBV7-8 | few | TGTGCCAGCAGCTTATTAGCGGGGGGTGAGAATGAGCAGTTCTTC | CASSLLAGGENEQFF
NA | TRBJ2-1 | TRBV10-3 | NA | TGTGCCATCAGTGCCCCGACGGTTCCCAATGAGCAGTTCTTC | CAISAPTVPNEQFF
TRBD2 | TRBJ2-3 | TRBV28 | once | TGTGCCAGCAGTTTGCCTTATAGCGGGGATACGCAGTATTTT | CASSLPYSGDTQYF
NA | TRBJ2-2 | TRBV4-1 | NA | TGCGCCAGCAAGACAATGCCGGGAACCGGGGAGCTGTTTTTT | CASKTMPGTGELFF
NA | TRBJ1-2 | TRBV6-1 | NA | TGTGCCAGCAGAGACAGGCCTAACTATGGCTACACCTTC | CASRDRPNYGYTF
NA | TRBJ1-5 | TRBV4-1 | NA | TGCGCCAGCAGCCAAGAGGATCCCGGCAATCAGCCCCAGCATTTT | CASSQEDPGNQPQHF
TRBD2 | TRBJ2-1 | TRBV10-1 | NA | TGCGCCAGCAGTGACCCCGGGGGGGGTCGCGATGAGCAGTTCTTC | CASSDPGGGRDEQFF
NA | TRBJ1-1 | TRBV7-3 | NA | TGTGCCAGCAGCTCTACAGGGATGAACACTGAAGCTTTCTTT | CASSSTGMNTEAFF
TRBD1 | TRBJ1-5 | TRBV28 | NA | TGTGCCAGCAGCAGGGACAGAACCAATCAGCCCCAGCATTTT | CASSRDRTNQPQHF
TRBD1 | TRBJ1-1 | TRBV19 | NA | TGTGCCACTCGGACAGGAGGTGACACTGAAGCTTTCTTT | CATRTGGDTEAFF
NA | TRBJ1-2 | TRBV30 | NA | TGTGCCTGGATTCCCGCGGGGCGGCTGGGGACCTTC | CAWIPAGRLGTF
TRBD1 | TRBJ1-6 | TRBV7-3 | NA | TGTGCCAGCAGCGCCTTTCAGGGGGAGGATTCACCCCTCCACTTT | CASSAFQGEDSPLHF
NA | TRBJ1-3 | TRBV30 | NA | TGTGCCTGGAGTGTAGGGAACTCTGGAAACACCATATATTTT | CAWSVGNSGNTIYF
TRBD1 | TRBJ2-2 | TRBV27 | NA | TGTGCCACCAAGGTTGGGACAGGGACCCCCGGGGAGCTGTTTTTT | CATKVGTGTPGELFF
TRBD2 | TRBJ2-1 | TRBV14 | NA | TGTGCCAGCAGCCAATTAGCGGGGGACAATGAGCAGTTCTTC | CASSQLAGDNEQFF
NA | TRBJ2-3 | TRBV9 | NA | TGTGCCAGCAGCGTCGACCCGGCTAGCACAGATACGCAGTATTTT | CASSVDPASTDTQYF
NA | TRBJ1-1 | TRBV2 | NA | TGTGCCAGCAGTGAGTCTTTAAGGGTCACTGAAGCTTTCTTT | CASSESLRVTEAFF
TRBD1 | TRBJ2-2 | TRBV18 | NA | TGTGCCAGCTCACGAGAACAGGGGAGCGGCACCGGGGAGCTGTTTTTT | CASSREQGSGTGELFF
TRBD1 | TRBJ1-1 | TRBV2 | NA | TGTGCCAGCAGTGAAACAGGGGAGAGCACTGAAGCTTTCTTT | CASSETGESTEAFF
NA | TRBJ1-2 | TRBV4-1 | NA | TGCGCCAGCAGCCAAGATAACGGCCAGGGAATGGGCGGCTACACCTTC | CASSQDNGQGMGGYTF
NA | TRBJ1-5 | TRBV7-2 | NA | TGTGCCAGCAGCTTAGCGGGATTCTTGGGAAATCAGCCCCAGCATTTT | CASSLAGFLGNQPQHF
NA | TRBJ2-7 | TRBV28 | few | TGTGCCAGCAGAGGTTCTCCCTCCTACGAGCAGTACTTC | CASRGSPSYEQYF
NA | TRBJ2-2 | TRBV5-6 | few | TGTGCCAGCAGCTTGGGTGGGGTGACCGGGGAGCTGTTTTTT | CASSLGGVTGELFF
NA | TRBJ1-1 | TRBV19 | NA | TGTGCCAGTAATAAAGGGGGTACTAACACTGAAGCTTTCTTT | CASNKGGTNTEAFF
TRBD1 | TRBJ1-5 | TRBV2 | NA | TGTGCCAGCTTACCTACCGGGACAGATTACAATCAGCCCCAGCATTTT | CASLPTGTDYNQPQHF
NA | TRBJ1-1 | TRBV25-1 | NA | TGTGCCAGCAGTGATTCTGGACGGATAAACACTGAAGCTTTCTTT | CASSDSGRINTEAFF
NA | TRBJ2-2 | TRBV5-1 | NA | TGCGCCAGCAGCTTGGCGGGGGACGCGTCTACCGGGGAGCTGTTTTTT | CASSLAGDASTGELFF